These 19 T cell receptor beta chains were sequenced from one sample in a study of T-cell reconstitution after alpha-beta-depleted transplantation in children (dated by TCRdb to the mid-2010s). Preparation of the library involved PCR. Instrument on record: Illumina HiSeq 2500. To normalize quantification of the TCRbeta repertoire, the TCR libraries were built with molecular barcoding that relied on unique molecular identifiers. In-frame beta chains were kept once TCRdb had trimmed the public reads at Q25 with fastp and called clones with MiXCR. For every CDR3 protein sequence, its rows merge into one entry that carries the most common genes and DNA. The table for this sample lists over 550,000 distinct CDR3 sequences; about 10% of them were counted only once. In total, the top ten clones hold 3.5% to 5% of the sample. This specimen consisted of PBMCs from the stem cell graft donor, obtained from the stem cell graft. Receptor source: a human donor who donated a stem cell graft to a child with acute myeloid leukemia.

The gene calls are TRBV29-1 and TRBJ2-1; D tentatively reads TRBD1 or TRBD2 (5 bases each). Germline values: CDR1 SQVTM, CDR2 ANQGSEA. Trimming took off 2 bases at V and 8 bases at J, with 16 bases between the two ends. The CDR3 sequence is 14 residues long. This CDR3 is CSVERGGRTDEQFF. CDR3 nucleotides: TGCAGCGTTGAACGGGGCGGCCGGACCGATGAGCAGTTCTTC.

This rearrangement joins TRBV27 to TRBJ1-1; D is possibly TRBD1 (5 bases). Germline assignment: CDR1 MNHEY and CDR2 SMNVEV (reference sequence). The ends were cut back, 2 bases at V and 4 bases at J, with 20 bases in the middle. This CDR3 has 17 residues. The CDR3 coding sequence is TGTGCCAGCAGTTTAAGTGGCGGGACGACGGCGTTCACTGAAGCTTTCTTT. This gives the protein CASSLSGGTTAFTEAFF.

The V call is TRBV27, the J call TRBJ2-2; 9 positions match TRBD2. Germline CDR1 is MNHEY and CDR2 is SMNVEV (reference sequence). The CDR3 sequence is 16 residues long. Trimming took 6 bases from V and 0 from J; bases not matched to a gene: 5. CDR3 in DNA: TGTGCCAGCAGCCCCCTAGCGGGAACGAACACCGGGGAGCTGTTTTTT. Translating it yields CASSPLAGTNTGELFF.

In its sample, this clonotype was seen a few times. V is TRBV3-1 and J is TRBJ2-1; 9 bases fit TRBD1. CDR3 length equals 15 residues. J was trimmed by 13 bases and V by 4 bases; bases with no gene match: 14. CDR1 is LGHDT and CDR2 is YNNKEL in the germline V gene (reference sequence). DNA of the CDR3: TGTGCCAGCAGCCGCGGGGGCCCCACAGGGGGCTTACAGTTCTTC. Its translation: CASSRGGPTGGLQFF.

This clonotype was seen at least ten times. The chain combines TRBV20-1 with TRBJ2-7; no firm D call. CDR1 is DFQATT and CDR2 is SNEGSKA in the germline V gene (reference sequence). The length of the CDR3 is 12 residues. V lost 6 bases and J 0 bases, leaving 9 bases between the germline ends. The CDR3 sequence is CSALQNSYEQYF. DNA of the CDR3: TGCAGTGCCCTCCAGAACTCCTACGAGCAGTACTTC.

This clonotype was seen a few times. The chain combines TRBV5-6 with TRBJ2-1, with D tentatively TRBD2 (6 bases). CDR1 and CDR2 (germline): SGHDT, YYEEEE. The CDR3 is 15 amino acids. V lost 3 bases to trimming and J lost 4 bases, with 14 bases between them. CDR3 residues: CASSWEDFGYNEQFF. CDR3 in DNA: TGTGCCAGCAGCTGGGAGGATTTTGGATACAATGAGCAGTTCTTC. Drawing the rest from reference TRBV5-6 and TRBJ2-1, the complete variable domain is DAGVTQSPTHLIKTRGQQVTLRCSPKSGHDTVSWYQQALGQGPQFIFQYYEEEERQRGNFPDRFSGHQFPNYSSELNVNALLLGDSALYLCASSWEDFGYNEQFFGPGTRLTVL.

This rearrangement joins TRBV7-8 to TRBJ2-2; 12 bases fit TRBD2. This CDR3 is 17 amino acids long. Germline V gene data show CDR1 as SGHVS and CDR2 as FQNEAQ. Losses at the gene ends were 3 bases for V and 0 bases for J; bases not matched to a gene: 2. This CDR3 reads CASSFRLAGANTGELFF. DNA for the CDR3: TGTGCCAGCAGCTTTAGACTAGCGGGAGCGAACACCGGGGAGCTGTTTTTT.

The CDR3 loop is CATRAGDRATDTQYF. CDR3 DNA sequence: TGTGCCACCAGGGCGGGAGATAGGGCCACAGATACGCAGTATTTT. This chain uses TRBV15 with TRBJ2-3, with 7 positions matching TRBD2. The CDR3 covers 15 residues. Trimming removed 6 bases from V and 2 bases from J; junction bases left unmatched: 8. From germline, CDR1 is LNHNV and CDR2 YYDKDF (reference sequence). Full variable domain (rest looked up from reference TRBV15 and TRBJ2-3): DAMVIQNPRYQVTQFGKPVTLSCSQTLNHNVMYWYQQKSSQAPKLLFHYYDKDFNNEADTPDNFQSRRPNTSFCFLDIRSPGLGDTAMYLCATRAGDRATDTQYFGPGTRLTVL.

At least ten counts were recorded for this clonotype. The rearrangement links TRBV12-3 or TRBV12-4 to TRBJ2-7; D might be TRBD2 (5 bases). The CDR3 is 14 residues long. Trimming stripped 6 bases from V and 0 bases from J, with 12 bases between. DNA of the CDR3: TGTGCCAGCAGCCTCACGGGGATCTCCTACGAGCAGTACTTC. This translates into CASSLTGISYEQYF.

The chain links TRBV7-2 to TRBJ2-1; tentatively, D is TRBD2 (5 bases). Trimming took off 3 bases at V and 6 bases at J, with 15 bases between the two ends. The CDR3 covers 15 residues. The germline CDR1 and CDR2 sequences are SGHTA and FQGNSA. In nucleotides, the CDR3 is TGTGCCAGCAGCTTTCGGGATTCCCAAACCAATGAGCAGTTCTTC. This encodes CASSFRDSQTNEQFF.

The CDR3 loop reads CAIRGGTSTDTQYF. The CDR3 DNA reads TGTGCCATCAGGGGGGGGACTAGCACAGATACGCAGTATTTT. The V and J genes are TRBV10-3 and TRBJ2-3; TRBD2 matches 7 bases. Germline CDR1 reads ENHRY; CDR2 reads SYGVKD. V lost 6 bases, J lost 0 bases, and 3 bases stayed unmatched. The CDR3 sequence is 14 residues long.

The V and J genes are TRBV20-1 and TRBJ2-5, with a tentative D call TRBD2 (6 bases). The CDR3 loop spans 14 amino acids. The ends were cut back, 1 base at V and 0 bases at J, with 9 bases in the middle. CDR1 and CDR2 (germline): DFQATT, SNEGSKA (reference sequence). CDR3 region: CSARALANQETQYF. The CDR3 DNA follows: TGCAGTGCTAGAGCCCTAGCGAACCAAGAGACCCAGTACTTC.

This clonotype was recorded at least ten times. The J gene is TRBJ1-1, the V gene TRBV20-1; TRBD1 matches 9 bases. The length of the CDR3 is 13 residues. The trim removed 8 bases at V and 5 bases at J, leaving 9 bases unmatched. Germline CDR1 and CDR2: DFQATT and SNEGSKA (reference sequence). CDR3 in amino acids: CSQPGQGKTEAFF. In DNA form, the CDR3 reads TGCAGTCAACCGGGACAGGGTAAAACTGAAGCTTTCTTT.

This clonotype was seen a single time. The CDR3 region has the DNA TGTGCCAGCAGCTTCCCCCGGGCGGGAGGAACCGGGGAGCTGTTTTTT. As protein: CASSFPRAGGTGELFF. The chain couples TRBV11-1 to TRBJ2-2; 8 bases are a match to TRBD2. Trimming removed 3 bases from V and 5 bases from J; junction bases left unmatched: 8. CDR3 length: 16 amino acids. Germline V CDR1 and CDR2: SGHAT, FQDESV (reference sequence).

A word on this clonotype: The final CDR3 position lacks the conserved phenylalanine or tryptophan, pointing to a likely read error. The V and J genes are TRBV27 and TRBJ1-1, with a weak D call TRBD1 (5 bases). The CDR3 has 14 amino acids. The V gene's germline CDR1 is MNHEY and CDR2 SMNVEV (reference sequence). V shed 2 bases and J shed 0 bases, with 7 bases lying between them. The chain's CDR3 is CASSLRGVNTEAFC. The DNA of the CDR3 is TGTGCCAGCAGTTTACGAGGGGTGAACACTGAAGCTTTCTGT.

The table lists this clonotype with a few counts. This sequence joins TRBV29-1 and TRBJ2-5; D is unresolved. Germline loops: CDR1 SQVTM, CDR2 ANQGSEA. The V end lost 1 base, the J end lost 9 bases, and 9 bases lay between the germline ends. CDR3 length: 11 residues. The CDR3 nucleotides are TGCAGCGTTGAAGTTGTTCGAGCCCAGTACTTC. It specifies CSVEVVRAQYF.

Only a few counts were recorded for this clonotype. The chain links TRBV7-2 to TRBJ1-1; D is unclear. CDR1 SGHTA and CDR2 FQGNSA come from the germline V gene. Between the trimmed V and J ends, which lost 2 bases and 0 bases, there was a span of 4 bases. The CDR3 covers 13 residues. The CDR3 loop is CASSLTLNTEAFF. As DNA, the CDR3 is TGTGCCAGCAGCTTAACTTTGAACACTGAAGCTTTCTTT.

This clonotype was counted at least ten times. The chain combines TRBV5-1 with TRBJ2-4; D gene uncertain. The length of the CDR3 is 15 residues. The V and J ends lost 0 bases and 0 bases respectively, with 7 bases between them. Germline V CDR1 and CDR2: SGHRS, YFSETQ. CDR3: CASSLDLLAKNIQYF. The DNA of the CDR3 is TGCGCCAGCAGCTTGGATCTCCTAGCCAAAAACATTCAGTACTTC. The full variable domain, with the rest looked up from reference TRBV5-1 and TRBJ2-4, is KAGVTQTPRYLIKTRGQQVTLSCSPISGHRSVSWYQQTPGQGLQFLFEYFSETQRNKGNFPGRFSGRQFSNSRSEMNVSTLELGDSALYLCASSLDLLAKNIQYFGAGTRLSVL.

The V gene is TRBV10-3, the J gene TRBJ1-5; D gene unclear. Germline V gene lookup returns CDR1 ENHRY and CDR2 SYGVKD. CDR3 size: 12 residues. Between the trimmed V and J ends, which lost 2 bases and 5 bases, there was a span of 4 bases. CDR3 loop: CAISEMDQPQHF. For the CDR3, the DNA is TGTGCCATCAGTGAGATGGATCAGCCCCAGCATTTT.